This T cell receptor (beta chain) was sequenced for a study of cytomegalovirus exposure and HLA in healthy donors. Looked up from germline, CDR1 is SQVTM and CDR2 is ANQGSEA. Trimming removed 6 bases from V and 2 bases from J; junction bases left unmatched: 5. This CDR3 contains 14 residues. PCR amplification relied on 60 Vbeta primers (plus 13 Jbeta primers). TCRdb's copy holds only in-frame clones and misses some; the assay was immunoSEQ multiplex PCR. Found here are approximately 93,000 clones, just under 80% of them singletons; the top ten hold 3.8%. Sequencing was done on a sample of PBMCs. The chain couples TRBV29-1 to TRBJ1-4, with 8 nucleotides matching TRBD1. The sequence came from a woman aged 40 to 50 in good health and CMV-seronegative. CDR3 sequence (DNA): TGCAGCGTGGTGGACAGGGCGACTAATGAAAAACTGTTTTTT. Translated, it gives CSVVDRATNEKLFF.